A single sample is the source of the 18 T cell receptor delta chains below, sequenced in a study of γδ T cells in repeated Plasmodium falciparum infection (dated by TCRdb to the early 2020s). For bulk TCR repertoire analysis, Vgamma9/Vdelta2+ and Vdelta2-negative gammadelta T cell populations were flow-sorted out of peripheral blood mononuclear cells. The library came from multiplex PCR. The instrument was an Illumina MiSeq. Public reads were reanalyzed in TCRdb with CATT, and rows carrying the same DNA were merged afterwards. Across this sample there are 40,000 to 55,000 delta-chain clones, with roughly 2% seen only once. The ten biggest clones cover around 24% of the sample. The sample comprised gamma-delta T cells from blood. The receptors stem from a pool of human donors (malaria-infected and uninfected, not separated).

This clone came up many times. The chain carries TRDV1 and TRDJ1; TRDD3 agrees at 8 bases. Losses at the gene ends were 4 bases for V and 5 bases for J; bases not matched to a gene: 15. Germline CDR1 is TSWWSYY and CDR2 is QGS. The CDR3 has 17 residues. Here the CDR3 reads CALGGKQLSWGRDKLIF. For the CDR3, the DNA is TGTGCTCTTGGGGGTAAACAACTAAGCTGGGGGAGAGATAAACTCATCTTT.

In this sample, this clone turned up many times. It is likely a read error: a sequence one base away is far more abundant. This specimen includes other DNA sequences encoding the same CDR3. The chain links TRDV2 to TRDJ3; 9 bases agree with TRDD3. The J gene is not listed in TCRdb, so it was assigned here from a DNA match to germline. Per the germline V gene, CDR1 is GEAIGNYY and CDR2 is EKD. The CDR3 extends over 19 amino acids. The CDR3 region is CACDSVGDRSSWDTRQMFF. CDR3 nucleotides: TGTGCCTGTGACTCCGTGGGGGATAGGAGCTCCTGGGACACCCGGCAGATGTTTTTC.

This clone was detected only a few times. A single base is all that separates this from a far larger clone, so a read error is likely. Distinct nucleotide sequences in the sample also encode this CDR3. The chain couples TRDV1 to TRDJ1; TRDD3 matches at 11 bases. TCRdb records no J gene; here it was assigned by comparing the DNA to germline. CDR1 is TSWWSYY and CDR2 is QGS in the germline V gene. This CDR3 is built from 26 residues. The CDR3 coding sequence is TGTGCTCTTGGGGAGTCTTTTACCTTCCTACAAGCCCCATACTGGGGGATAGACCAGAACACTGATAAACTCATCTTT. It encodes CALGESFTFLQAPYWGIDQNTDKLIF.

A word on this clone: A junction end diverges from the germline sequence, so it may reflect a read error. The chain combines TRDV1 with TRDJ1; the D gene is possibly TRDD3 (6 bases). In the absence of a J gene in TCRdb, the DNA was matched to germline to assign it here. Germline V gene data show CDR1 as TSWWSYY and CDR2 as QGS. The CDR3 spans 16 residues. Written as DNA, the CDR3 is TGCTCTGGGGAAAGGGCAGTGGTGGGGCCAAGAGATAAACTCATCTTT. Translation gives CSGERAVVGPRDKLIF.

This clone was counted a few times. The protein that TCRdb holds for this DNA derives from a much larger clone and differs from the translated DNA at residue 5, which likely indicates a read error; the protein shown here is translated from the DNA. This chain joins TRDV2 and TRDJ1, with 10 bases lining up with TRDD3. TCRdb supplies no J gene; here it was assigned by aligning the nucleotide sequence to germline. From germline, CDR1 is GEAIGNYY and CDR2 EKD. J lost 8 bases, V lost 3 bases, and 11 bases had no gene match. This CDR3 region has 15 residues. The CDR3 bases are TGTGCCTGTGACGAGCTGGGGGATAGAGAAAACAAACTCATCTTT. Translating it yields CACDELGDRENKLIF.

As concerns this clone: Only one base separates this from a far larger clonotype, so it likely reflects a read error. Different DNA sequences within this sample yield the same CDR3. The CDR3, as DNA: TGTGCTTGTGACACCCTCCCGACTCCTGGGGGACGCGGCCGGCCGACCAACACCGATAAACTCATCTTT. Protein product: CACDTLPTPGGRGRPTNTDKLIF. J is TRDJ1 and V is TRDV2, with TRDD3 matching over 8 bases. No J segment appears in TCRdb, so it was assigned here by matching the sequence to germline. Germline CDR1 and CDR2: GEAIGNYY and EKD. The CDR3 totals 23 residues.

As to this clone: This likely reflects a read error, since a far larger clone is one base away. The sample holds other DNA sequences that translate to the same CDR3. This chain connects TRDV2 to TRDJ1; TRDD3 aligns across 11 bases. The J gene is not listed in TCRdb, so it was assigned here from a DNA match to germline. In germline, CDR1 is GEAIGNYY, CDR2 EKD. The junction had 6 bases not matched to a gene; V was cut back by 1 base and J by 0 bases. CDR3 length: 17 amino acids. CDR3 nucleotide sequence: TGTGCCTGTGACACGCTGGGGGATACTTCGTACACCGATAAACTCATCTTT. As protein: CACDTLGDTSYTDKLIF.

This clone has more than one count but fewer than ten. The protein that TCRdb holds for this DNA derives from a much larger clone and differs from the translated DNA at residue 7, which likely indicates a read error; the protein shown here is translated from the DNA. CDR3 coding DNA: TGTGCCTTTACGAGGGCCAACTACATACACTGGGGGATACCAGGGGCCGATAAACTCATCTTT. It codes for CAFTRANYIHWGIPGADKLIF. The chain employs TRDV3 and TRDJ1; TRDD3 agrees at 12 bases. TCRdb is silent on the J gene; assignment here came from matching the DNA to germline. CDR3 length: 21 amino acids. Germline assignment: CDR1 TVYSNPD and CDR2 GDNSRS (reference sequence). Germline trimming cut 1 base from V and 3 bases from J; bases unmatched to any gene: 24.

This clone has ten or more counts. The protein held in TCRdb is that of a much larger clone and does not match this DNA's translation at residue 10, likely because of a read error; the protein shown is translated from the DNA. CDR3 DNA: TGTGCTCTTTTTCCTACTGTTGGGGGACATTTAGCCTTGACAGCACAACTCTTCTTT. Its protein product is CALFPTVGGHLALTAQLFF. The rearrangement uses TRDV1 and TRDJ2; D could derive from TRDD2 or TRDD3 (7 bases each). The germline V gene has CDR1 TSWWSYY and CDR2 QGS. The CDR3 runs 19 residues. The V end lost 8 bases, the J end lost 2 bases, and 27 bases lay between the germline ends.

There are a few counts of this clone. The protein TCRdb gives is from a much larger clone and does not agree with this DNA's translation at residue 6, likely a read error; the protein shown here comes from the DNA. The chain has TRDV1 and TRDJ1; 9 bases map to TRDD3. Looked up from germline, CDR1 is TSWWSYY and CDR2 is QGS. This CDR3 contains 20 residues. The V segment lost 3 bases and the J segment 0 bases; nucleotides outside the gene matches: 17. CDR3 loop: CALGDFPGTRTGGNTDKLIF. CDR3 bases: TGTGCTCTTGGGGATTTCCCTGGTACCCGTACTGGGGGAAACACCGATAAACTCATCTTT.

A few counts support this clone. This likely reflects a read error, since a far larger clone is one base away. Other DNA sequences from this sample encode an identical CDR3 as well. The J gene has no call, while the V gene is TRDV2; the table assigns TRDD3, which was not confirmed against the DNA. The germline V gene encodes CDR1 GEAIGNYY and CDR2 EKD. The CDR3 has 15 amino acids. CDR3 sequence (DNA): TGTGCCTGTGACACCGTTGGGGTGCCTATCGATAAACTAATCTTT. It translates to CACDTVGVPIDKLIF.

Points on this clone: TCRdb attributes to this sequence the protein of a much larger clone, which differs from the DNA translation at residue 4; a read error is likely, and the protein displayed is translated from the DNA. The CDR3 DNA reads as TGTGCCTGTAGGATAGGGGGGATACGTTGGTGCACCGATAAACTCATCTTT. Protein: CACRIGGIRWCTDKLIF. The rearrangement uses TRDV2 and TRDJ1, with 10 bases lining up with TRDD3. The J gene was not available in TCRdb and was assigned here by matching the DNA to germline segments. The CDR3 is 17 amino acids. CDR1 and CDR2 (germline): GEAIGNYY, EKD. V lost 6 bases and J lost 1; bases outside the gene matches: 13.

In this sample, this clone turned up a few times. TCRdb has a much larger clone's protein, which differs at residues 4 and 13 from the translation of this DNA, likely because of a read error; what is shown is the protein translated from the DNA. This rearrangement joins TRAV38-2/DV8 to TRDJ1; 9 bases align to TRDD3. The germline V gene encodes CDR1 TSESDYY and CDR2 QEAYKQQN. The CDR3 runs 24 residues. The CDR3 DNA sequence: TGTGCTTATGGGAGCGCGAGACGTTGGGACCCTTTACCGGGGGATACTTGGTCGGCCGATAAACTCATCTTT. As protein: CAYGSARRWDPLPGDTWSADKLIF.

This clone was detected ten times or more. A read error is the likely source, as a far larger clone sits one nucleotide away. J is TRDJ2 and V is TRDV2; D not certain. Germline V CDR1 and CDR2: GEAIGNYY, EKD. V shed 5 bases and J shed 13 bases, with 31 bases lying between them. The length of the CDR3 is 17 residues. The CDR3 loop is CACGSIDHHTAFRSLFF. Here the CDR3 DNA reads TGTGCCTGTGGCTCCATAGACCACCATACCGCTTTTAGATCACTCTTCTTT.

This clone was detected ten times or more. The protein held in TCRdb is that of a much larger clone and does not match this DNA's translation at residue 13, likely because of a read error; the protein shown is translated from the DNA. The chain has TRDV3 and TRDJ1; 8 nucleotides line up with TRDD3. Germline CDR1 and CDR2: TVYSNPD and GDNSRS (reference sequence). The CDR3 has 17 residues. The V and J ends lost 2 bases and 3 bases, in that order; junction bases with no gene match: 17. Here the CDR3 reads CAFHESGLGDDSDKLIF. The CDR3 DNA follows: TGTGCCTTTCATGAGTCTGGCTTGGGGGATGACTCCGATAAACTCATCTTT.

About this clone: The protein that TCRdb holds for this DNA derives from a much larger clone and differs from the translated DNA at residue 10, which likely indicates a read error; the protein shown here is translated from the DNA. This chain joins TRDV1 and TRDJ1, with TRDD3 matching 11 bases. TCRdb records no J gene; here it was assigned by comparing the DNA to germline. The length of the CDR3 is 21 residues. From germline, CDR1 is TSWWSYY and CDR2 QGS. Germline trimming cut 0 bases from V and 4 bases from J; bases unmatched to any gene: 19. The CDR3 is CALGELGLPIWGIRGVDKLIF. The CDR3 DNA reads TGTGCTCTTGGGGAACTAGGACTTCCTATATGGGGGATACGAGGGGTCGATAAACTCATCTTT.

The sample holds many counts of this clone. The V gene is TRDV1, the J gene TRDJ1; D is uncertain. CDR3 length equals 17 residues. CDR1 TSWWSYY and CDR2 QGS come from the germline V gene. Trimming pared 2 bases from V and 0 bases from J, leaving 16 bases between. The CDR3 region has the DNA TGTGCTCTTGGGGAAATCCTCTACCCAATCTACACCGATAAACTCATCTTT. It encodes CALGEILYPIYTDKLIF.

A note on this clone: A far larger clone is one base from this, pointing to a likely read error. Other nucleotide sequences from this sample produce the same CDR3. The gene calls are TRDV2 and TRDJ1; D is uncertain. No J gene is reported in TCRdb; it was inferred here by comparing the DNA with germline. Trimming removed 4 bases at V and 0 bases at J, with 14 bases between. CDR1 is GEAIGNYY and CDR2 is EKD in the germline V gene. This CDR3 spans 15 amino acids. The CDR3 region is CACDTKGLNTDKLIF. The CDR3 coding sequence is TGTGCCTGTGATACCAAGGGGTTAAACACCGATAAACTCATCTTT.